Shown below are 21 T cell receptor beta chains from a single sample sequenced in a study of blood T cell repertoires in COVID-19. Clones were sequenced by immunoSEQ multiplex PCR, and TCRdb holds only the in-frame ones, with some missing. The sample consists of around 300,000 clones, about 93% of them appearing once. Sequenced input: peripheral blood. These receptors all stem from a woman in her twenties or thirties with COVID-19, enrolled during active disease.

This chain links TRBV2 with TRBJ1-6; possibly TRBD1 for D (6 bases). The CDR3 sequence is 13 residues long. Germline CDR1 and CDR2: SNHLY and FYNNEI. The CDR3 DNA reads TGTGCTCTTAAGGGGGGGAATAATTCACCCCTCCACTTT. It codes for CALKGGNNSPLHF.

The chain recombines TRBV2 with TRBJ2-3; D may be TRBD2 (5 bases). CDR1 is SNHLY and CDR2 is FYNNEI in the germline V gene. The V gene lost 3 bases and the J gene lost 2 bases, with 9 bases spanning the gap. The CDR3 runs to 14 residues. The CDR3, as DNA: TGTGCCAGCAGTGACCGGGATTTCACAGATACGCAGTATTTT. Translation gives CASSDRDFTDTQYF.

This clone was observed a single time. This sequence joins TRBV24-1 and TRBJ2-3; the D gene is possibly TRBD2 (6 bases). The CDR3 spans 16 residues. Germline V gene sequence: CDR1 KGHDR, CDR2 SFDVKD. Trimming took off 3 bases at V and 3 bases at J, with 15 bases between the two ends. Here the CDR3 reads CATSDLDSRGTDTQYF. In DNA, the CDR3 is TGTGCCACCAGTGATCTAGACTCACGGGGGACAGATACGCAGTATTTT.

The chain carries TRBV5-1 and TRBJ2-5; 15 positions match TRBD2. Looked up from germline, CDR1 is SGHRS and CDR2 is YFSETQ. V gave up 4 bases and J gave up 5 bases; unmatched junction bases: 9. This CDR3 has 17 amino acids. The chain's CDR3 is CASSTGTSGRYRETQYF. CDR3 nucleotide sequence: TGCGCCAGCAGCACAGGGACTAGCGGGAGGTACCGGGAGACCCAGTACTTC.

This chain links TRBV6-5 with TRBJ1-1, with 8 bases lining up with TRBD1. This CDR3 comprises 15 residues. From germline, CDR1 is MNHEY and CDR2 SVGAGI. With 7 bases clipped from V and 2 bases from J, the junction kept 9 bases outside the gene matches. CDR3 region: CASTQGARLNTEAFF. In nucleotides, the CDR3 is TGTGCCAGCACCCAGGGGGCGCGTTTAAACACTGAAGCTTTCTTT.

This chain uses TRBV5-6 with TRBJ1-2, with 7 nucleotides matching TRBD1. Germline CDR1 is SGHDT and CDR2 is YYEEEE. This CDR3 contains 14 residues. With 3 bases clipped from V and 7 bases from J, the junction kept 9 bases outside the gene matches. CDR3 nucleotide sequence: TGTGCCAGCAGCTCACTCGACAGGGAGATTGGCTACACCTTC. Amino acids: CASSSLDREIGYTF.

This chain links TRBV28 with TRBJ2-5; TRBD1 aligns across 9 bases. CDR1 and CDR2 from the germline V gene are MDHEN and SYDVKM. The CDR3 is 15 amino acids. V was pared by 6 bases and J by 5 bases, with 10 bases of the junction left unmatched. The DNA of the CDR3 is TGTGCCAGCAGCTCACCACAGGGGGCGGGGGAGACCCAGTACTTC. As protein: CASSSPQGAGETQYF.

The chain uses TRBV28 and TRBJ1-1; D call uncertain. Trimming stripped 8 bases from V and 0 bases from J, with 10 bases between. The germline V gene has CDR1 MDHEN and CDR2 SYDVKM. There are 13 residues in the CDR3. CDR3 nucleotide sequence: TGTGCCAGCCGGCGGGGTTTGAACACTGAAGCTTTCTTT. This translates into CASRRGLNTEAFF.

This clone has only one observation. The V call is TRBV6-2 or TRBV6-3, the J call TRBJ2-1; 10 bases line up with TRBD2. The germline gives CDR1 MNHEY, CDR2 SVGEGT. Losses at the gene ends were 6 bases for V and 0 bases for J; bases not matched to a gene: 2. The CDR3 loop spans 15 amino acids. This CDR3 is CASSWTSGSYNEQFF. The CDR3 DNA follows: TGTGCCAGCAGCTGGACTAGCGGCTCCTACAATGAGCAGTTCTTC.

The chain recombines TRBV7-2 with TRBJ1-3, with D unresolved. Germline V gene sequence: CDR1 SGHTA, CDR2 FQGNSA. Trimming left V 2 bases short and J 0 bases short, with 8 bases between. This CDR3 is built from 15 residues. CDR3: CASSLSRFSGNTIYF. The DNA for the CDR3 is TGTGCCAGCAGCTTATCCCGGTTCTCTGGAAACACCATATATTTT.

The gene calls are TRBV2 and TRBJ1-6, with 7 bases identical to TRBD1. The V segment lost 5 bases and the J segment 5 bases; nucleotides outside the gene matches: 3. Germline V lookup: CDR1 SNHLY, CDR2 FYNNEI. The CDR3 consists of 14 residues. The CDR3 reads CASSLGTDNSPLHF. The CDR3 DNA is TGTGCCAGCAGTCTCGGGACAGATAATTCACCCCTCCACTTT.

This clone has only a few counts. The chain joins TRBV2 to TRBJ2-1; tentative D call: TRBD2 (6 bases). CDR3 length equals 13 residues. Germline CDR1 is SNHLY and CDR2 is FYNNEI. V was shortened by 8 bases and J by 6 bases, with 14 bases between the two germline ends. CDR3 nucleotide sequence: TGTGCCAGCCGGGACTTTACCACCAATGAGCAGTTCTTC. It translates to CASRDFTTNEQFF. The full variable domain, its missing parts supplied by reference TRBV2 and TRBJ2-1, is EPEVTQTPSHQVTQMGQEVILRCVPISNHLYFYWYRQILGQKVEFLVSFYNNEISEKSEIFDDQFSVERPDGSNFTLKIRSTKLEDSAMYFCASRDFTTNEQFFGPGTRLTVL.

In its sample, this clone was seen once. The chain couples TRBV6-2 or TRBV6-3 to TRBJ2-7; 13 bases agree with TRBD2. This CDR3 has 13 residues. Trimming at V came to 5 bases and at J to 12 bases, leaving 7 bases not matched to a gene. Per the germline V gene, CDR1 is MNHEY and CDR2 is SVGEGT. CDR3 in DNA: TGTGCCAGCAGTACGGGACTAGCGGGATATCGGTACTTC. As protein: CASSTGLAGYRYF.

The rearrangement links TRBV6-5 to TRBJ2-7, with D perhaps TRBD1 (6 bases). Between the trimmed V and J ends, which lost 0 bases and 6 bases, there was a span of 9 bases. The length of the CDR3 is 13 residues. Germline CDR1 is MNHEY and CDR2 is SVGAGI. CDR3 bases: TGTGCCAGCAGTTACTCTGGGGGCGGCGAGCAGTACTTC. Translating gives CASSYSGGGEQYF.

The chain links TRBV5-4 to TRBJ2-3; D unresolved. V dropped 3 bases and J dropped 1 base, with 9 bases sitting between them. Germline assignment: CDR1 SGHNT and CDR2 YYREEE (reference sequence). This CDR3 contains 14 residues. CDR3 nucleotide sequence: TGTGCCAGCAGCTCACTAAGACGCACAGATACGCAGTATTTT. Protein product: CASSSLRRTDTQYF.

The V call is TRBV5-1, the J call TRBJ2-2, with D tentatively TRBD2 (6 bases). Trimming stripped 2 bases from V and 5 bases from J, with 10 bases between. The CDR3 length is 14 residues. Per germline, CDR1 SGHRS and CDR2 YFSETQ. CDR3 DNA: TGCGCCAGCAGCTTTTCGGGGACTACCGGGGAGCTGTTTTTT. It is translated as CASSFSGTTGELFF.

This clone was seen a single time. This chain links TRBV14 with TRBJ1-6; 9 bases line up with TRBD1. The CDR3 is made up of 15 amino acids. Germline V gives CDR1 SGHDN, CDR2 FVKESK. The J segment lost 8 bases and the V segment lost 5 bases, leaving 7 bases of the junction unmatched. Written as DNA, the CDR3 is TGTGCCAGCAGCTCCCAGGGACAGGGTGATTCACCCCTCCACTTT. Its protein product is CASSSQGQGDSPLHF.

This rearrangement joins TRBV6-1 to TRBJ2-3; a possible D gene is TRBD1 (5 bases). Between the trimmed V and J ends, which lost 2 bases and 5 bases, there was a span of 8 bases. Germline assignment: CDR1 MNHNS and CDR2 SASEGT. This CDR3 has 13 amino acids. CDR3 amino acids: CASSEQGLDTQYF. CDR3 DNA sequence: TGTGCCAGCAGTGAACAGGGTCTAGATACGCAGTATTTT.

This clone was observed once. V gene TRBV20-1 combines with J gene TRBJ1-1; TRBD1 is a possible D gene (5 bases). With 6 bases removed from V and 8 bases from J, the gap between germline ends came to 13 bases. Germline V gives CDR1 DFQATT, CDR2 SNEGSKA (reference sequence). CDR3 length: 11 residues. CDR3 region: CSADGGAEAFF. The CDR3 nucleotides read TGCAGTGCCGACGGGGGAGCCGAAGCTTTCTTT.

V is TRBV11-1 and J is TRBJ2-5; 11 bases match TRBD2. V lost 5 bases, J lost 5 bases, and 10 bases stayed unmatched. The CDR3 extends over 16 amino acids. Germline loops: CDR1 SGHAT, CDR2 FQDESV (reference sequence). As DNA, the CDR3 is TGTGCCAGCAGCCCTCGTGTTAGCGGGAGGGTTGAGACCCAGTACTTC. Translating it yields CASSPRVSGRVETQYF.

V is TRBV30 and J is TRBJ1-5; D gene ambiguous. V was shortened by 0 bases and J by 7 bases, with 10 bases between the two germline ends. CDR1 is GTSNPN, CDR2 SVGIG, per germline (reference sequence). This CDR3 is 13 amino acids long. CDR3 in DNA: TGTGCCTGGAGTGTAGGTCCGAGGCAGCCCCAGCATTTT. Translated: CAWSVGPRQPQHF.